This entry lists 31 T cell receptor beta chains sequenced from one sample in a study of immune heterogeneity within non-small cell lung tumors. It was a multiplex PCR that amplified TCR beta CDR3, with 32 V and 13 J primers. Each CDR3 protein gets one entry after TCRdb re-called the multiplex PCR reads with MiXCR. The sample has 9,000 to 13,000 distinct CDR3 sequences, roughly 27% seen once. As template, the study used bulk tumor genomic DNA at roughly 600 ng per sample. The authors collected several far-apart biopsies from each primary tumor during surgery. These patients got curative surgery after being newly diagnosed with untreated non-small cell lung cancer. The source material was lung tumor tissue. These receptors all stem from a man aged 45-60 years with non-small cell lung cancer.

This clonotype was observed many times. This chain uses TRBV19 with TRBJ2-1, with 10 nucleotides matching TRBD2. The CDR3 length is 15 residues. Germline trimming cut 4 bases from V and 8 bases from J; bases unmatched to any gene: 8. Germline CDR1 LNHDA, CDR2 SQIVND (reference sequence). The CDR3: CASSNLAGGSDEQFF. CDR3 nucleotides: TGTGCCAGTAGTAACTTAGCGGGAGGTTCTGATGAGCAGTTCTTC.

A word on this clonotype: A read error is possible here, since a much larger clone lies one base away. The CDR3 loop reads CSAIVGNTGELFF. CDR3 DNA: TGCAGTGCTATAGTGGGTAACACCGGGGAGCTGTTTTTT. V usage is TRBV20-1 and J usage is TRBJ2-2, with no clear D. Looked up from germline, CDR1 is DFQATT and CDR2 is SNEGSKA (reference sequence). The CDR3 has 13 amino acids. Deletions cut 4 bases from V and 2 bases from J, with 8 bases between.

This clonotype showed up just a few times. The chain joins TRBV19 to TRBJ2-5; TRBD1 might be the D (5 bases). The germline V gene has CDR1 LNHDA and CDR2 SQIVND (reference sequence). The V and J ends lost 5 bases and 2 bases respectively, with 18 bases between them. The CDR3 loop spans 16 amino acids. Here the CDR3 reads CASSSLNQGPQETQYF. The CDR3 DNA sequence: TGTGCCAGTAGTTCGCTCAACCAGGGCCCTCAAGAGACCCAGTACTTC.

This clonotype counts as medium-sized (0.01 to 0.1%). The chain has TRBV6-1 and TRBJ2-7, with 10 bases aligning to TRBD2. Germline V gene lookup returns CDR1 MNHNS and CDR2 SASEGT. The CDR3 runs 18 residues. V gave up 7 bases and J gave up 2 bases; unmatched junction bases: 17. The CDR3 DNA sequence: TGTGCCAGCAAAGTCCTAGCGGGAGCTCGTGCCCCTCCCTACGAGCAGTACTTC. This gives the protein CASKVLAGARAPPYEQYF.

Regarding this clonotype: A read error may explain this, as a much larger clone is one base away. The chain is built from TRBV10-1 and TRBJ2-3; 8 positions match TRBD2. The length of the CDR3 is 14 residues. Trimming took 5 bases from V and 0 from J; bases not matched to a gene: 1. Germline V gene sequence: CDR1 WNHNN, CDR2 SYGVQD (reference sequence). CDR3: CASSSSGSTDTQYF. The DNA for the CDR3 is TGCGCCAGCAGTTCTAGCGGGAGCACAGATACGCAGTATTTT.

By sample share, this clonotype is medium-sized. The V call is TRBV20-1, the J call TRBJ1-2, with TRBD1 as a possible D gene (6 bases). Trimming removed 7 bases at V and 7 bases at J, with 13 bases between. CDR1 and CDR2 from the germline V gene are DFQATT and SNEGSKA (reference sequence). This CDR3 region has 11 residues. Here the CDR3 reads CSVGGTFGYTF. CDR3 in DNA: TGCAGTGTCGGCGGGACATTTGGCTACACCTTC.

Only a few counts were recorded for this clonotype. This sequence joins TRBV9 and TRBJ2-3, with D possibly being TRBD2 (6 bases). Germline assignment: CDR1 SGDLS and CDR2 YYNGEE. Trimming left V 3 bases short and J 4 bases short, with 18 bases between. This CDR3 region has 16 residues. The CDR3 is CASSALGLAAADTQYF. In nucleotides, the CDR3 is TGTGCCAGCAGCGCCCTGGGACTGGCGGCAGCAGATACGCAGTATTTT.

This clonotype is categorized as medium-sized. This chain uses TRBV24-1 with TRBJ1-5, with no clear D. Germline V lookup: CDR1 KGHDR, CDR2 SFDVKD. The CDR3 extends over 14 amino acids. The V gene lost 6 bases and the J gene lost 0 bases, with 8 bases spanning the gap. CDR3 region: CATSYQDSNQPQHF. The CDR3 DNA is TGTGCCACCAGTTACCAGGATAGCAATCAGCCCCAGCATTTT.

This clonotype was counted ten times or more. The chain joins TRBV4-1 to TRBJ1-2, with TRBD1 matching 10 bases. The ends lost 4 bases at V and 2 bases at J; junction bases unmatched: 4. The CDR3 covers 15 residues. Looked up from germline, CDR1 is MGHRA and CDR2 is YSYEKL. CDR3 sequence reads: CASSPRDRGNYGYTF. CDR3 DNA: TGCGCCAGCAGCCCGAGGGACAGGGGAAACTATGGCTACACCTTC.

This clonotype turned up a few times. The chain employs TRBV2 and TRBJ2-5; no definite D call. V lost 2 bases, J lost 7 bases, and 2 bases lay in between. This CDR3 is 10 amino acids long. Germline lookup yields CDR1 SNHLY and CDR2 FYNNEI. The CDR3 DNA sequence: TGTGCCAGCAGTGAAATGACCCAGTACTTC. Amino acid sequence: CASSEMTQYF.

This clonotype appeared a few times. CDR3: CAINEGAGQPQHF. The CDR3 DNA follows: TGTGCCATCAACGAGGGAGCGGGGCAGCCCCAGCATTTT. This sequence joins TRBV10-3 and TRBJ1-5, with no clear D. CDR3 size: 13 residues. Trimming took off 7 bases at V and 7 bases at J, with 14 bases between the two ends. Germline loops: CDR1 ENHRY, CDR2 SYGVKD.

With regard to this clonotype: Being one base from a much bigger clone, this may be a read error. The chain is built from TRBV5-1 and TRBJ1-2; the D is unclear. V lost 2 bases to trimming and J lost 0 bases, with 14 bases between them. Germline loops: CDR1 SGHRS, CDR2 YFSETQ. The CDR3 runs 16 residues. CDR3 in DNA: TGCGCCAGCAGCTTTCAGGTGTTAGAGGCTAACTATGGCTACACCTTC. The encoded protein is CASSFQVLEANYGYTF.

This clonotype was counted at least ten times. In DNA, the CDR3 is TGTGCCAGCAGTCCCCCGAAGGCCGGGGGCCTGTCCTATGGCTACACCTTC. Its protein is CASSPPKAGGLSYGYTF. This sequence joins TRBV28 and TRBJ1-2, with D perhaps matching TRBD1 (6 bases). Germline assignment: CDR1 MDHEN and CDR2 SYDVKM. This CDR3 is 17 amino acids long. The germline V and J ends were trimmed by 5 bases and 4 bases, with 23 bases remaining between them.

This clonotype was detected only a few times. The chain links TRBV18 to TRBJ2-5, with D unclear. CDR3 length: 12 amino acids. Trimming pared 1 base from V and 10 bases from J, leaving 10 bases between. Germline CDR1 KGHSH, CDR2 LQKENI. The CDR3 region has the DNA TGTGCCAGCTCACCACGCCAGGAAGACCAGTACTTC. The encoded protein is CASSPRQEDQYF.

With respect to this clonotype: This may stem from a read error, because a much larger clone lies one nucleotide away. J is TRBJ2-1 and V is TRBV9; perhaps TRBD2 as D (6 bases). CDR1 is SGDLS, CDR2 YYNGEE, per germline. This CDR3 comprises 13 residues. CDR3 sequence reads: CASSASLAGEQSF. The CDR3 DNA follows: TGTGCCAGCAGCGCATCACTAGCAGGTGAGCAGTCCTTC.

This clonotype is categorized as medium-sized (0.01 to 0.1%). CDR3 nucleotides: TGTGCCAGCAGTTTAAGAGGCTTTCGGGGCTACACCTTC. Translated, it gives CASSLRGFRGYTF. V usage is TRBV28 and J usage is TRBJ1-2; D call uncertain. This CDR3 is built from 13 residues. V was shortened by 2 bases and J by 8 bases, with 12 bases between the two germline ends. Germline V gene lookup returns CDR1 MDHEN and CDR2 SYDVKM.

This clonotype was seen repeatedly, ten times or more. The gene calls are TRBV27 and TRBJ1-2; D is undetermined. CDR1 is MNHEY, CDR2 SMNVEV, per germline (reference sequence). Trimming shortened V by 3 bases and J by 4 bases, and 9 bases separated the two germline ends. This CDR3 contains 13 residues. CDR3 residues: CASSFSPGYGYTF. The CDR3 region has the DNA TGTGCCAGCAGTTTTTCTCCGGGCTATGGCTACACCTTC.

As to this clonotype: A clone one base away is much larger, so this may be a read error. The chain uses TRBV6-1 and TRBJ1-2; TRBD1 is a possible D gene (6 bases). Germline CDR1 MNHNS, CDR2 SASEGT. The CDR3 covers 13 residues. The CDR3 coding sequence is TGTTCCAGCAGCCGGGACATAAACTATGGCTACACCTTC. Encoded protein: CSSSRDINYGYTF.

CDR3 in DNA: TGCGCCAGCAGCTTGGAACTAGCGGTCTTCAATGAGCAGTTCTTC. As protein: CASSLELAVFNEQFF. This chain connects TRBV5-1 to TRBJ2-1; TRBD2 aligns across 8 bases. The J segment lost 6 bases and the V segment lost 0 bases, leaving 5 bases of the junction unmatched. Germline values: CDR1 SGHRS, CDR2 YFSETQ. The CDR3 runs 15 residues.

This clonotype counts as medium-sized (0.01 to 0.1%). This chain links TRBV28 with TRBJ2-7; perhaps TRBD1 as D (6 bases). The CDR3 spans 15 residues. Per germline, CDR1 MDHEN and CDR2 SYDVKM. Trimming took 5 bases from V and 0 from J, leaving 14 bases between them. CDR3 coding DNA: TGTGCCAGCAGTCAATCCCCGGACAGCTCCTACGAGCAGTACTTC. Its protein product is CASSQSPDSSYEQYF.

The sample holds a few counts of this clonotype. The chain links TRBV6-1 to TRBJ1-1; weak D call: TRBD1 (6 bases). The CDR3 consists of 13 residues. Germline V gene lookup returns CDR1 MNHNS and CDR2 SASEGT. V was cut by 5 bases and J by 1 base, with 8 bases left in between. CDR3 residues: CASSLQGNTEAFF. In nucleotides, the CDR3 is TGTGCCAGCAGTTTACAGGGGAACACTGAAGCTTTCTTT.

The chain employs TRBV11-3 and TRBJ2-2; the D call may be TRBD1 or TRBD2 (5 bases each). Trimming pared 2 bases from V and 2 bases from J, leaving 9 bases between. Germline CDR1 and CDR2: SGHNT and YENEEA. This CDR3 contains 15 residues. The CDR3 DNA reads as TGTGCCAGCAGCTTAATCGGGACCAACACCGGGGAGCTGTTTTTT. It encodes CASSLIGTNTGELFF.

By share of the sample, this clonotype is medium-sized. The chain recombines TRBV10-1 with TRBJ2-7; tentatively, D is TRBD1 (5 bases). Germline V gene sequence: CDR1 WNHNN, CDR2 SYGVQD (reference sequence). CDR3 length equals 15 residues. The V end was cut by 4 bases, the J end by 5 bases, with 18 bases between. In DNA form, the CDR3 reads TGCGCCAGCAGTGGCCGACTTGGGGCGATCCACGAGCAGTACTTC. It codes for CASSGRLGAIHEQYF.

This clonotype was counted many times. The rearrangement uses TRBV20-1 and TRBJ1-6, with 9 bases matching TRBD1. V trimming: 1 base; J trimming: 7 bases; junction bases outside the gene matches: 8. Per germline, CDR1 DFQATT and CDR2 SNEGSKA (reference sequence). This CDR3 is built from 16 residues. CDR3 region: CSARGGTGLQNSPLHF. The CDR3 nucleotides read TGCAGTGCTAGAGGGGGGACAGGGTTGCAGAATTCACCCCTCCACTTT.

The chain is built from TRBV10-2 and TRBJ1-2; D might be TRBD1 (5 bases). CDR3 size: 16 residues. V was cut by 0 bases and J by 2 bases, with 13 bases left in between. The germline V gene encodes CDR1 WSHSY and CDR2 SAAADI. The CDR3 DNA sequence: TGCGCCAGCAGTGAGTCGAAAGCGCGGGGGAACTATGGCTACACCTTC. This gives the protein CASSESKARGNYGYTF.

The chain carries TRBV28 and TRBJ1-4; D gene ambiguous. Trimming took off 0 bases at V and 0 bases at J, with 2 bases between the two ends. Germline CDR1 MDHEN, CDR2 SYDVKM. The CDR3 has 14 residues. The CDR3, as DNA: TGTGCCAGCAGTTTATGGACAACTAATGAAAAACTGTTTTTT. The encoded protein is CASSLWTTNEKLFF.

Of note for this clonotype: A much bigger clone sits one base away, suggesting this may be a read error. The J gene is TRBJ1-5, the V gene TRBV28, with no clear D. V lost 11 bases and J 13 bases, leaving 21 bases between the germline ends. This CDR3 region has 12 residues. CDR1 and CDR2 from the germline V gene are MDHEN and SYDVKM. The CDR3 here is CAGGYPAPSQHF. DNA for the CDR3: TGTGCCGGCGGCTATCCGGCGCCCTCACAGCATTTT.

This clonotype was seen more than once but under ten times. In DNA, the CDR3 is TGCGCCAGCAGTGACCCACGAGGGGGGCGGACTGAAGCTTTCTTT. It yields the protein CASSDPRGGRTEAFF. The chain uses TRBV10-2 and TRBJ1-1; D possibly corresponds to TRBD1 (6 bases). Germline values: CDR1 WSHSY, CDR2 SAAADI. Trimming shortened V by 3 bases and J by 5 bases, and 16 bases separated the two germline ends. The CDR3 has 15 amino acids.

Remarks on this clonotype: A junction end diverges from the germline sequence, so it may reflect a read error. Here the CDR3 DNA reads TGTGCCAGCAGCCAAGATCAAAGCAGGGCCCCCCCCCACTTT. Its protein is CASSQDQSRAPPHF. The genes are TRBV3-1 and TRBJ1-6; D might be TRBD1 (5 bases). CDR3 length: 14 residues. Germline lookup yields CDR1 LGHDT and CDR2 YNNKEL (reference sequence).

By share of the sample, this clonotype is medium-sized. The chain carries TRBV29-1 and TRBJ1-1, with D tentatively TRBD1 (5 bases). The CDR3 is 13 amino acids. V dropped 8 bases and J dropped 8 bases, with 21 bases sitting between them. Germline V lookup: CDR1 SQVTM, CDR2 ANQGSEA. In DNA form, the CDR3 reads TGCAGCACCCAGGGACCGGGACGAGTCGAAGCTTTCTTT. Translating it yields CSTQGPGRVEAFF.

The rearrangement uses TRBV19 and TRBJ2-1; 8 bases fit TRBD2. The CDR3 is 16 residues long. Trimming cost V 3 bases and J 3 bases; bases outside gene matches: 7. The germline gives CDR1 LNHDA, CDR2 SQIVND (reference sequence). CDR3 protein: CASSIGSGIFYNEQFF. CDR3 nucleotide sequence: TGTGCCAGTAGTATTGGTAGCGGGATCTTCTACAATGAGCAGTTCTTC.